This T cell receptor (beta chain) was captured by sequencing in a study of blood T cell repertoires in COVID-19. As for the study in general: Acute-phase and convalescent COVID-19 samples originated in the United States, Italy and Spain. Sources were T cells, B-cell-depleted T cells, or PBMCs; the material itself was cDNA or gDNA.

The V and J ends lost 4 bases and 6 bases, in that order; junction bases with no gene match: 21. Germline CDR1 is MNHEY and CDR2 is SVGEGT. The CDR3 covers 20 residues. Original methodology: By means of reference gene primer amplification, nucleated cell counts were estimated. Using immunoSEQ multiplex PCR, the repertoire was profiled, and TCRdb retains in-frame clones only, with some absent. The DNA gave D and trimming, while V, J and clone size come from that table. Of about 43,000 clones listed, roughly 90% were seen once; the top ten hold approximately 8.9%. This chain links TRBV6-2 or TRBV6-3 with TRBJ2-1, with 10 bases identical to TRBD2. Sequencing input: peripheral blood. The sequence derives from a woman at least 80 years old with active COVID-19. The CDR3 sequence is CASSSTSSGGRYRLGNEQFF. As DNA, the CDR3 is TGTGCCAGCAGTTCTACTTCTAGCGGGGGCCGTTACCGGCTTGGCAATGAGCAGTTCTTC.